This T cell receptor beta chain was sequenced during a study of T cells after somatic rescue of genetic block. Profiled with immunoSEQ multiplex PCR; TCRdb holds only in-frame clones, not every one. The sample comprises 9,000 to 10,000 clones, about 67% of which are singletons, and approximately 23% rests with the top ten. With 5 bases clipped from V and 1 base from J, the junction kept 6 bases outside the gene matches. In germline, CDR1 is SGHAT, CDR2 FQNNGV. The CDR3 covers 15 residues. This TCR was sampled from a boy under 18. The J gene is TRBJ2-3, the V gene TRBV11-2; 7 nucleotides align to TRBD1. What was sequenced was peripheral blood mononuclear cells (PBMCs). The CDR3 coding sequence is TGTGCCAGCAGCCGGGACAGACTGGGCACAGATACGCAGTATTTT. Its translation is CASSRDRLGTDTQYF.